The sequence of this TCR beta chain was determined in a study of T cells in tumors after PD-1 blockade (dated by TCRdb to the late 2010s). About the investigation overall: Prior checkpoint blockade, systemic immunosuppressant use, and recent radiotherapy or other anti-cancer therapy within 4 weeks were grounds for patient exclusion. Treatment consisted of either cemiplimab 350 mg every 2 weeks or pembrolizumab 200 mg every 3 weeks. While on anti-PD-1 treatment, some of the patients also continued taking daily vismodegib 150 mg. Tumor samples averaged nearly 27,000 TCR templates (range about 554-100,000) and more than 6,000 unique clonotypes, 15 to 20-fold deeper than single-cell TCR sequencing. Using site-matched tumors from BCC or SCC patients sampled before and after anti-PD-1 therapy, the study carried out paired single-cell RNA and TCR sequencing. RECIST version 1.1 was used to evaluate clinical response.

A note on this clone: The clone's antigen remains unknown. No per-base quality is available; no much larger clone lies one base away.

Deep TCRbeta sequencing was performed with the immunoSEQ platform. As for the original processing: Only productive rearrangements were exported from the immunoSEQ Analyzer for further analysis. A two-sided binomial test with a Bonferroni-corrected P below 0.01 was used to identify clones that significantly expanded or contracted between timepoints. Bulk TCRbeta clonotypes were assigned T cell phenotypes by matching to single-cell RNA+TCR-seq clones sharing the same TCRbeta sequence. Tumor enrichment of a clone was calculated by dividing the clone's tumor frequency by the clone's PBMC frequency, both taken from bulk TCR sequencing. GLIPH was used to group TCRs into specificity groups, clusters of distinct TCRs likely recognizing common antigens via shared CDR3 motifs. TCRdb took over this immuneACCESS table, retaining in-frame rearrangements with V and J assigned. Such tables are incomplete; in checked studies, under half of the missing clones stem from an unresolved V gene, and the remainder is unexplained. Clone size and the V and J calls come from that table; the DNA yielded D and trimming. Present in this sample are 7,000 to 8,500 clones, approximately 62% of which were seen just once. The ten largest clones capture about 12% of the sample.

Overall study results and their limits: Clonal replacement was seen only when comparing pre- and post-treatment samples and not when comparing two pre-treatment samples, which argues against artifacts from biopsy timing or location. Exhausted CD8+ clones expanded after therapy were mostly novel clonotypes undetected pre-treatment, suggesting clonal replacement rather than reinvigoration of pre-existing clones. Around 44% of tumor TCR clonotypes were found in blood, and some novel exhausted tumor clones appeared in pre-treatment blood, suggesting peripheral recruitment. Where the novel T cell clones came from was not determined, and possible sources could include lymphoid organs or rare unexpanded clones inside the tumor or in the tumor periphery.

Trimming takes 5 bases off V and 5 bases off J; junction bases not matched to a gene: 3. The CDR3 spans 15 residues, from the cysteine through the phenylalanine. CDR3 DNA only is kept here, 45 bases in frame from base 1. The germline V gene (reference sequence) yields SEHNR for CDR1 and FQNEAQ for CDR2. The time point label here, explained by the study, means: second of two post-therapy site-matched biopsies two to three months apart. The tumor biopsies were site-matched, meaning the biopsies were taken from the same primary tumor before and after PD-1 blockade. For bulk TCRbeta sequencing, genomic DNA was extracted from tumor biopsies or peripheral blood, and input amounts ranged from about 616 ng to 6,500 ng. To increase sensitivity for rare clonotypes compared with single-cell TCR sequencing, remaining biopsy material was subjected to bulk TCRbeta sequencing. Every patient was a poor candidate for surgical resection and had histologically proven advanced or metastatic basal or squamous cell carcinoma. The basal cell carcinoma cohort was made up of approximately twelve patients, and bulk tumor TCR sequencing was performed for several of these patients. Fresh biopsies came from the site of the primary tumor, and part of the tissue was kept in RNAlater for exome and bulk TCR sequencing.

This clonotype was sampled from a human donor with basal cell carcinoma. The V and J segments used are TRBV7-9 and TRBJ2-3; TRBD2 aligns with 14 central bases. The specimen was tumor tissue, collected after anti-PD-1 treatment. The DNA reads TGTGCCAGCAGCCTGGGGACTAGCGGGGGAGATACGCAGTATTTT. Its protein reads: CASSLGTSGGDTQYF.